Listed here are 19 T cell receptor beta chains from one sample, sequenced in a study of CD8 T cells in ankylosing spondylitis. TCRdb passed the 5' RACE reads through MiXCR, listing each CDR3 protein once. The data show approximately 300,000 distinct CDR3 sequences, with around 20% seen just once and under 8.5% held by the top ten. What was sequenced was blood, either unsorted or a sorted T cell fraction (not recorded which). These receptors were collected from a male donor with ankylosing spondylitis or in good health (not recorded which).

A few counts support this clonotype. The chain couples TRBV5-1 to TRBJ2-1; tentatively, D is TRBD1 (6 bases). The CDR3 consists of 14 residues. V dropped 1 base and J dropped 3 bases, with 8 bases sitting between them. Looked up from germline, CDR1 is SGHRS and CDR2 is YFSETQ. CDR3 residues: CASSLNRVYNEQFF. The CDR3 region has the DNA TGCGCCAGCAGCTTGAACAGGGTCTACAATGAGCAGTTCTTC.

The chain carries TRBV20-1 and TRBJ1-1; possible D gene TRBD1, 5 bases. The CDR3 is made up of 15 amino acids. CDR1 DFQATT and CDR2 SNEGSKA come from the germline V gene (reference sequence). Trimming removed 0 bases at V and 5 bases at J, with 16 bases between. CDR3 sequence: CSARDPGLVGTEAFF. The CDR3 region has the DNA TGCAGTGCTAGAGATCCGGGACTAGTGGGGACTGAAGCTTTCTTT.

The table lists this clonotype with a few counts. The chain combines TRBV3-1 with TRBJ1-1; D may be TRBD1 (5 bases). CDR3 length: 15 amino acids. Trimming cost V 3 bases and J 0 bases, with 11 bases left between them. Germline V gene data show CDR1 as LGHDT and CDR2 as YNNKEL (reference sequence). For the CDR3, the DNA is TGTGCCAGCAGCCAGGCGACAGCCATGAACACTGAAGCTTTCTTT. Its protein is CASSQATAMNTEAFF.

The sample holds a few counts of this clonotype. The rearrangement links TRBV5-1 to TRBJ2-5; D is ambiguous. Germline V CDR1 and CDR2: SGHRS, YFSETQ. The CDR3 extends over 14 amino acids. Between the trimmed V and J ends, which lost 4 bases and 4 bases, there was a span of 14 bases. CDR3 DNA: TGCGCCAGCAGCGCCGGACGACTTTCAGAGACCCAGTACTTC. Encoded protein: CASSAGRLSETQYF.

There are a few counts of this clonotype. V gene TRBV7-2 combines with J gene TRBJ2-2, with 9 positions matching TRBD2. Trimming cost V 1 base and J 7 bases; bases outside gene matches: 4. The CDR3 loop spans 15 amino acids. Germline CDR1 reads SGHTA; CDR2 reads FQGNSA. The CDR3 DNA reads TGTGCCAGCAGCTTAGGGCTAGCGGGATTCGGGGAGCTGTTTTTT. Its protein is CASSLGLAGFGELFF. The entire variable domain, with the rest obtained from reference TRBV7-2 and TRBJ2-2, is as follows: GAGVSQSPSNKVTEKGKDVELRCDPISGHTALYWYRQSLGQGLEFLIYFQGNSAPDKSGLPSDRFSAERTGGSVSTLTIQRTQQEDSAVYLCASSLGLAGFGELFFGEGSRLTVL.

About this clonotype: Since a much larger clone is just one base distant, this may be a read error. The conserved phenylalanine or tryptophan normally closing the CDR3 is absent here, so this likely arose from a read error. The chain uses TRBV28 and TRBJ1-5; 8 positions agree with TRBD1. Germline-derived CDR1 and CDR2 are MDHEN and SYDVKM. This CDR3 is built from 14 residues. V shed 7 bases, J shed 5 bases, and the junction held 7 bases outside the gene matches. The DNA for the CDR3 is TGTGCCAGCATCGCAGGGGGCTTCGATCAGCCCCAGCATCTT. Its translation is CASIAGGFDQPQHL.

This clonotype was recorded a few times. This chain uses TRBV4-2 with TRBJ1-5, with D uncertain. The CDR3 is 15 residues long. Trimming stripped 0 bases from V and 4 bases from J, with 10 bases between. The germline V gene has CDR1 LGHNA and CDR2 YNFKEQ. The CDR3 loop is CASSQERAPNQPQHF. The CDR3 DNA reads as TGTGCCAGCAGCCAAGAAAGGGCCCCTAATCAGCCCCAGCATTTT.

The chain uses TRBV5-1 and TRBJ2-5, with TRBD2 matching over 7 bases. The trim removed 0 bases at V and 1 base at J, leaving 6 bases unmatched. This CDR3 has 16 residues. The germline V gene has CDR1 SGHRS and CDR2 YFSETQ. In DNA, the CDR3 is TGCGCCAGCAGCTTGGTGCGCGGGGGAGTCCAAGAGACCCAGTACTTC. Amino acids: CASSLVRGGVQETQYF.

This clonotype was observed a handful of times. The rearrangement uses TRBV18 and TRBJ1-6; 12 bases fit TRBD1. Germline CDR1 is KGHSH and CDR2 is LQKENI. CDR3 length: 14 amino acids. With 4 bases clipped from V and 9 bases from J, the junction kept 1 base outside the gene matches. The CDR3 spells CASSRDRGLSPLHF. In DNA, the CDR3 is TGTGCCAGCTCACGGGACAGGGGGCTTTCACCCCTCCACTTT.

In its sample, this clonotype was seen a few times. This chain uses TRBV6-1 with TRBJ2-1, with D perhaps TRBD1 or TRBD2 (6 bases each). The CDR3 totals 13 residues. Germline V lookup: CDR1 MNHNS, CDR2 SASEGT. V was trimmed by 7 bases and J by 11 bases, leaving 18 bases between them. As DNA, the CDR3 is TGTGCCAGCACCCGTTCTCGGGGGCACCAGCAGTTCTTC. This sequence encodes CASTRSRGHQQFF.

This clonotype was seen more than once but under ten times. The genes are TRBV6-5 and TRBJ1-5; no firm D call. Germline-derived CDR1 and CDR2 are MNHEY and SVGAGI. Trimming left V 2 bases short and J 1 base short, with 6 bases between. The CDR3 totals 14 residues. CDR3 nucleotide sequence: TGTGCCAGCAGTTACGGGAGAAGCAATCAGCCCCAGCATTTT. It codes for CASSYGRSNQPQHF.

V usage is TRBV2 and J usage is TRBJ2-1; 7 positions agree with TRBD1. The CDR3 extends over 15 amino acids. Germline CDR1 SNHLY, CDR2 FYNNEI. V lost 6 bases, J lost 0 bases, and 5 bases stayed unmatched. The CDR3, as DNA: TGTGCCAGCAGGGCCAGGGGGAGCTCCTACAATGAGCAGTTCTTC. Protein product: CASRARGSSYNEQFF.

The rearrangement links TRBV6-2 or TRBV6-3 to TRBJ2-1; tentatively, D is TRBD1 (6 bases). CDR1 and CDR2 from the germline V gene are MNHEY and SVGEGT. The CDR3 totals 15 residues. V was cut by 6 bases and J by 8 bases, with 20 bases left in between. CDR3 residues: CASSRTAVALDEQFF. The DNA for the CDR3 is TGTGCCAGCAGCAGGACAGCCGTTGCCCTCGATGAGCAGTTCTTC.

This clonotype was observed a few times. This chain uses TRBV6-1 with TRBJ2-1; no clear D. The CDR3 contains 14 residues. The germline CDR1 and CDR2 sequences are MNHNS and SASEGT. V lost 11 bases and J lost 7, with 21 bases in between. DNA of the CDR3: TGTGCCTGCATTGGCGGTCAGGTGGGGAATGAGCAGTTCTTC. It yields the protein CACIGGQVGNEQFF.

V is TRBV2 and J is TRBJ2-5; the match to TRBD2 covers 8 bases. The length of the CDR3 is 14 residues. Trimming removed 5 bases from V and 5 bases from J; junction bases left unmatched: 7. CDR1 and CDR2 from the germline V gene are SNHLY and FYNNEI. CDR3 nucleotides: TGTGCCAGCAGTCCGGGACTAGGAGGCGAGACCCAGTACTTC. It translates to CASSPGLGGETQYF.

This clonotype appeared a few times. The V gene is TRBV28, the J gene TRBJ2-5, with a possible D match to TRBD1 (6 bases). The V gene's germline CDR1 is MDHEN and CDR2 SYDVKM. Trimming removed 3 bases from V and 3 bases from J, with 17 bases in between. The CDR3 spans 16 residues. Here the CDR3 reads CASSLGDMPPEETQYF. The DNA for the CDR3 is TGTGCCAGCAGTTTGGGGGACATGCCCCCAGAAGAGACCCAGTACTTC.

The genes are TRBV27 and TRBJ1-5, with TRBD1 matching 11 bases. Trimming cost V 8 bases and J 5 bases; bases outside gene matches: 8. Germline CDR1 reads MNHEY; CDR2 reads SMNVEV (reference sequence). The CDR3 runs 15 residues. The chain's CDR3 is CASGSGQGDYQPQHF. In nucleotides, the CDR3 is TGTGCCAGCGGTTCGGGACAGGGGGACTATCAGCCCCAGCATTTT.

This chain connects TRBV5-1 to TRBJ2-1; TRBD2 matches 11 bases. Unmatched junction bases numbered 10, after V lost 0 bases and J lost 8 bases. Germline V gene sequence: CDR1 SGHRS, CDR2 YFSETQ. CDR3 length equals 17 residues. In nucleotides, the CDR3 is TGCGCCAGCAGCTTGGTCCGCACTAGCGGGAGCAGCGATGAGCAGTTCTTC. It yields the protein CASSLVRTSGSSDEQFF.

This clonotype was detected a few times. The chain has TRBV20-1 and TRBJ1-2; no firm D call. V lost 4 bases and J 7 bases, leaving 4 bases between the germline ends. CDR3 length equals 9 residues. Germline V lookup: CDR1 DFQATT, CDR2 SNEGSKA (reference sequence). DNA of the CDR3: TGCAGTGCTATCCCTGGCTACACCTTC. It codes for CSAIPGYTF.